This TCR beta chain was observed in a study of technical replicates of blood from several donors. The protocol was immunoSEQ multiplex PCR, while the TCRdb copy is restricted to in-frame clones and leaves out a portion. In the table there are tens of thousands of clones, approximately 91% of which are singletons. Germline V CDR1 and CDR2: LGHNA, YNFKEQ. After removal of 0 bases from V and 9 bases from J, the junction contained 12 bases not matched to a gene. This CDR3 comprises 17 residues. The specimen was T cells isolated from PBMCs. This chain links TRBV4-2 with TRBJ2-1, with 9 bases that match TRBD2. This TCR derives from a human donor in good health. The CDR3 nucleotides read TGTGCCAGCAGCCAAGACCCAACGGGACTAGCTGAAGGTGAGCAGTTCTTC. Amino acids: CASSQDPTGLAEGEQFF.